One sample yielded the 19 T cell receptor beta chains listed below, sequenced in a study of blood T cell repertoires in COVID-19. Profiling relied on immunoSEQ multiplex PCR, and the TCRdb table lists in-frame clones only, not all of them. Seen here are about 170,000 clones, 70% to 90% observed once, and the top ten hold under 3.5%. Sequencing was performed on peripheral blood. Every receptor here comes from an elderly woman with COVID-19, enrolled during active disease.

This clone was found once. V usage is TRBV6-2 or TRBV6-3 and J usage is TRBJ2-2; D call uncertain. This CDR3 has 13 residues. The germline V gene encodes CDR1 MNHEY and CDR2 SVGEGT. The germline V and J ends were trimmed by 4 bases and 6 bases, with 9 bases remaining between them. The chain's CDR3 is CASSSLGAGELFF. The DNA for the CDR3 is TGTGCCAGCAGTTCCCTCGGTGCCGGGGAGCTGTTTTTT.

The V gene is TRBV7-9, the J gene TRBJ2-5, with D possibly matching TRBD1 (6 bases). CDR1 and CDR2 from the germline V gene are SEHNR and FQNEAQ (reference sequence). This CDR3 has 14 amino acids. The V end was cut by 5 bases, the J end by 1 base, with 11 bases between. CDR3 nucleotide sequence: TGTGCCAGCAGCGCCCGGACAGTCCAAGAGACCCAGTACTTC. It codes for CASSARTVQETQYF.

The CDR3: CASSQGAQGTPNEQFF. The CDR3 nucleotides read TGCGCCAGCAGCCAAGGGGCCCAAGGGACTCCCAATGAGCAGTTCTTC. The chain uses TRBV4-3 and TRBJ2-1; D possibly corresponds to TRBD2 (6 bases). CDR1 and CDR2 from the germline V gene are LGHNA and YSLEER. The CDR3 is made up of 16 amino acids. The V and J ends lost 1 base and 6 bases respectively, with 16 bases between them.

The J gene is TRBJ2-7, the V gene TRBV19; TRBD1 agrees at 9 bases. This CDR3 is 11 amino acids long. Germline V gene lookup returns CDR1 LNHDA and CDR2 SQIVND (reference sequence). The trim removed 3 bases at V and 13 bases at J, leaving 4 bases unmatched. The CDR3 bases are TGTGCCAGTAGTATTGGGGACAGGGCTTACTTC. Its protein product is CASSIGDRAYF.

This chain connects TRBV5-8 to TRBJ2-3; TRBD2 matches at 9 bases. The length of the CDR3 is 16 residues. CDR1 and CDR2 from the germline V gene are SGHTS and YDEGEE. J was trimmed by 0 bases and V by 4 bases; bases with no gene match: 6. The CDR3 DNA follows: TGTGCCAGCAGCGCCTGGACTAGCGACAGCACAGATACGCAGTATTTT. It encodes CASSAWTSDSTDTQYF.

The CDR3: CASSARSDSGYTF. CDR3 nucleotide sequence: TGTGCCAGCAGCGCCAGATCGGACAGTGGCTACACCTTC. V and J are TRBV9 and TRBJ1-2; the D gene is possibly TRBD1 (6 bases). CDR1 and CDR2 (germline): SGDLS, YYNGEE. This CDR3 is 13 amino acids long. Trimming removed 3 bases from V and 7 bases from J, with 13 bases in between.

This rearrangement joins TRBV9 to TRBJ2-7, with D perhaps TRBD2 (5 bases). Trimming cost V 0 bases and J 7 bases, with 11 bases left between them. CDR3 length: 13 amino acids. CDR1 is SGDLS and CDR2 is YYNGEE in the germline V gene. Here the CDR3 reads CASSVALTGEQYF. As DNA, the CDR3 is TGTGCCAGCAGCGTAGCTCTTACGGGGGAGCAGTACTTC.

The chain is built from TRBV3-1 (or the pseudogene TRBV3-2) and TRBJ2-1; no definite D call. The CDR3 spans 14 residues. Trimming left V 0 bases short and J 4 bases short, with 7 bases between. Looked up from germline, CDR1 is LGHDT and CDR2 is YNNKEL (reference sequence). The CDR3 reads CASSQDMAYNEQFF. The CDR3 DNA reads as TGTGCCAGCAGCCAAGATATGGCTTACAATGAGCAGTTCTTC.

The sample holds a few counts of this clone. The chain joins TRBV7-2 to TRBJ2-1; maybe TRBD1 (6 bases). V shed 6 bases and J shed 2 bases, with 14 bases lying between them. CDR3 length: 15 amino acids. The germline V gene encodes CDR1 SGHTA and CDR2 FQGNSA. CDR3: CASSPRGQAYNEQFF. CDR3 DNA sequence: TGTGCCAGCAGTCCCAGGGGCCAGGCCTACAATGAGCAGTTCTTC. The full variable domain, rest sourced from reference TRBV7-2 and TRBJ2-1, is GAGVSQSPSNKVTEKGKDVELRCDPISGHTALYWYRQSLGQGLEFLIYFQGNSAPDKSGLPSDRFSAERTGGSVSTLTIQRTQQEDSAVYLCASSPRGQAYNEQFFGPGTRLTVL.

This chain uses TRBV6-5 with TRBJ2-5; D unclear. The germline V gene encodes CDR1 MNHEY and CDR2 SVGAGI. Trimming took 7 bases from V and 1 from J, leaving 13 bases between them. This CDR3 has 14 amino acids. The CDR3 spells CASNDPATQETQYF. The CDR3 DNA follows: TGTGCCAGCAACGATCCCGCTACCCAAGAGACCCAGTACTTC.

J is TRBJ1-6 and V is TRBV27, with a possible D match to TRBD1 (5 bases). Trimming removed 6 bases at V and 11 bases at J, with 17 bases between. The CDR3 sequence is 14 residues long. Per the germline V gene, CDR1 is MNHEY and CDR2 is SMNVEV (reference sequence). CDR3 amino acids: CASRGTGGRPPLHF. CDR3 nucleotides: TGTGCCAGCAGGGGGACGGGGGGTAGGCCACCCCTCCACTTT.

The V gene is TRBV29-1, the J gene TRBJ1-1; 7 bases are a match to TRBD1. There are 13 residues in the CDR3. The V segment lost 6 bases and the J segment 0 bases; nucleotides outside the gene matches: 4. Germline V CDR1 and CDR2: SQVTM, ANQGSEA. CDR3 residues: CSVTGTVNTEAFF. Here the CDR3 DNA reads TGCAGCGTCACCGGGACAGTGAACACTGAAGCTTTCTTT.

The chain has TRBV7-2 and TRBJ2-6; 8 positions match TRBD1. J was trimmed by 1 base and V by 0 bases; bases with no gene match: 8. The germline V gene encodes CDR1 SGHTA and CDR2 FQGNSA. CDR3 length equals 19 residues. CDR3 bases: TGTGCCAGCAGCTTAGCGTTCCGACAGGGGAGGTCTGGGGCCAACGTCCTGACTTTC. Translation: CASSLAFRQGRSGANVLTF.

The CDR3 is CASTSTGRNTEAFF. The CDR3 nucleotides are TGCGCCAGCACCTCTACAGGGAGGAACACTGAAGCTTTCTTT. The chain uses TRBV10-1 and TRBJ1-1; the D gene is possibly TRBD1 (6 bases). V was shortened by 7 bases and J by 1 base, with 13 bases between the two germline ends. CDR1 is WNHNN and CDR2 is SYGVQD in the germline V gene (reference sequence). The CDR3 contains 14 residues.

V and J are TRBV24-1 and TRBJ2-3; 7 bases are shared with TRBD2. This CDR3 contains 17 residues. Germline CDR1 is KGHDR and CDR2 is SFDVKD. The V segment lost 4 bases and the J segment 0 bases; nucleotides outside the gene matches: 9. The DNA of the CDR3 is TGTGCCACCAGTGACCTGACTAGCTTTCCTAGCACAGATACGCAGTATTTT. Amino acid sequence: CATSDLTSFPSTDTQYF.

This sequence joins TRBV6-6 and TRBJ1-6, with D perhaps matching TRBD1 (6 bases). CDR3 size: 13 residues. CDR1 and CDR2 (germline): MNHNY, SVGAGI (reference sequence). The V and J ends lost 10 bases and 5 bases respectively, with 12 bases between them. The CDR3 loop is CATAQGNNSPLHF. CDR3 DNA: TGTGCCACTGCACAGGGCAATAATTCACCCCTCCACTTT.

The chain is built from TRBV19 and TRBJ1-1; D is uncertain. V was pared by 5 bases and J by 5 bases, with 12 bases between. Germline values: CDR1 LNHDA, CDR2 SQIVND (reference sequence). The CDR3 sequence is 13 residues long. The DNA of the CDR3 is TGTGCCAGTAGTTCACCACTACGGACTGAAGCTTTCTTT. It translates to CASSSPLRTEAFF.

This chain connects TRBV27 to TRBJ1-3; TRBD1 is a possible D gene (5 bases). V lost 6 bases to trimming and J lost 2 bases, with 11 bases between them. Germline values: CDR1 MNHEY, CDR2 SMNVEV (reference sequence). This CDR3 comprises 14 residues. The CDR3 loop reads CASSSTEAGNTIYF. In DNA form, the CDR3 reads TGTGCCAGCAGCTCGACAGAGGCTGGAAACACCATATATTTT.

The CDR3 DNA is TGTGCTAGTAAAATTTTCGGGAGAAACTACAATGAGCAGTTCTTC. Amino acids: CASKIFGRNYNEQFF. This rearrangement joins TRBV12-5 to TRBJ2-1; perhaps TRBD2 as D (6 bases). CDR1 and CDR2 (germline): LGHNT, FRNRAP. Between the trimmed V and J ends, which lost 8 bases and 3 bases, there was a span of 17 bases. The CDR3 contains 15 residues.